These 19 T cell receptor beta chains were sequenced from one sample in a study of shared clonotypes between healthy human individuals. Naive CD8 cells lacked CD45RO, underwent positive selection for CCR7 and left out terminally differentiated effector memory CD45RA+ cells. Assay: immunoSEQ multiplex PCR; the TCRdb copy retains only in-frame clones and omits some. The table has around 1,900,000 clones, 85% to 95% seen once. The sequencing sample was made of naive CD8+ T cells from PBMCs. These receptors were collected from a man between 18 and 29 years old in good health. Some clones in this sample may be carry-over from other donors' samples.

The chain employs TRBV7-9 and TRBJ1-4; TRBD1 aligns across 7 bases. Germline V gene data show CDR1 as SEHNR and CDR2 as FQNEAQ (reference sequence). Unmatched junction bases numbered 12, after V lost 1 base and J lost 10 bases. The CDR3 covers 16 residues. CDR3 nucleotides: TGTGCCAGCAGCTTAGTCGGGCAGGGGGATCAGGGAAAACTGTTTTTT. This codes for CASSLVGQGDQGKLFF.

This clone was picked up a small number of times. This rearrangement joins TRBV20-1 to TRBJ1-1; unclear D gene. The V gene's germline CDR1 is DFQATT and CDR2 SNEGSKA (reference sequence). The CDR3 spans 11 residues. The V end lost 5 bases, the J end lost 4 bases, and 8 bases lay between the germline ends. The CDR3 sequence is CSAREGTEAFF. The CDR3 DNA sequence: TGCAGTGCTCGGGAGGGCACTGAAGCTTTCTTT.

V and J are TRBV7-9 and TRBJ2-1, with no clear D. The CDR3 has 14 amino acids. Germline loops: CDR1 SEHNR, CDR2 FQNEAQ (reference sequence). V was clipped by 7 bases and J by 6 bases, with 16 bases between them. DNA of the CDR3: TGTGCCAGCAACTCATTCAAGTCGGCCAATGAGCAGTTCTTC. This translates into CASNSFKSANEQFF. The full variable domain, rest sourced from reference TRBV7-9 and TRBJ2-1, is DTGVSQNPRHKITKRGQNVTFRCDPISEHNRLYWYRQTLGQGPEFLTYFQNEAQLEKSRLLSDRFSAERPKGSFSTLEIQRTEQGDSAMYLCASNSFKSANEQFFGPGTRLTVL.

This clone is a singleton in its sample. The CDR3 sequence is CAISEVASNYEQYF. In DNA, the CDR3 is TGTGCCATCAGTGAAGTTGCGAGCAACTACGAGCAGTACTTC. The chain joins TRBV10-3 to TRBJ2-7; no definite D call. From germline, CDR1 is ENHRY and CDR2 SYGVKD. The ends were cut back, 3 bases at V and 3 bases at J, with 12 bases in the middle. The CDR3 loop spans 14 amino acids.

V is TRBV19 and J is TRBJ1-2, with TRBD1 as a possible D gene (6 bases). V dropped 7 bases and J dropped 8 bases, with 14 bases sitting between them. Per germline, CDR1 LNHDA and CDR2 SQIVND (reference sequence). The CDR3 consists of 12 residues. CDR3 sequence (DNA): TGTGCCAGTAAGAAACAGGGAGGCGGCTACACCTTC. It encodes CASKKQGGGYTF.

The J gene is TRBJ1-1, the V gene TRBV6-5; no firm D call. This CDR3 contains 14 residues. V was pared by 5 bases and J by 1 base, with 11 bases between. Germline CDR1 and CDR2: MNHEY and SVGAGI. Written as DNA, the CDR3 is TGTGCCAGCAGTCCTTCCCCAGGGAACACTGAAGCTTTCTTT. It is translated as CASSPSPGNTEAFF.

This clone showed up just once. The rearrangement uses TRBV21-1 and TRBJ2-3; the table's D call, TRBD2, was not checked against the DNA. TRBV21-1 is deemed a pseudogene. This CDR3 has 15 amino acids. CDR3 DNA sequence: TGTGCCAGCAGCATTGGCGGAAAAAGCACAGATACGCAGTATTTT. It yields the protein CASSIGGKSTDTQYF.

The chain links TRBV27 to TRBJ2-7; maybe TRBD1 (6 bases). Germline assignment: CDR1 MNHEY and CDR2 SMNVEV (reference sequence). The germline V and J ends were trimmed by 5 bases and 3 bases, with 11 bases remaining between them. The CDR3 sequence is 13 residues long. The DNA of the CDR3 is TGTGCCAGCAGTGCCGGGACACTCTACGAGCAGTACTTC. This gives the protein CASSAGTLYEQYF.

V is TRBV7-9 and J is TRBJ2-7; D is undetermined. CDR1 SEHNR and CDR2 FQNEAQ come from the germline V gene (reference sequence). There are 13 residues in the CDR3. V lost 8 bases to trimming and J lost 1 base, with 12 bases between them. CDR3 sequence: CASVGRISYEQYF. CDR3 DNA sequence: TGTGCCAGCGTTGGACGAATTTCCTACGAGCAGTACTTC.

The chain combines TRBV27 with TRBJ1-1; the D is unclear. The CDR3 is 13 residues long. The V end was cut by 6 bases, the J end by 5 bases, with 13 bases between. The germline CDR1 and CDR2 sequences are MNHEY and SMNVEV (reference sequence). DNA for the CDR3: TGTGCCAGCAGGTCAAGATCGGTGACTGAAGCTTTCTTT. Translation gives CASRSRSVTEAFF.

The V call is TRBV6-5, the J call TRBJ2-7, with 7 positions matching TRBD1. The CDR3 length is 12 residues. Germline CDR1 and CDR2: MNHEY and SVGAGI. The V and J ends lost 6 bases and 4 bases, in that order; junction bases with no gene match: 3. CDR3 in amino acids: CASSGRGYEQYF. CDR3 DNA: TGTGCCAGCAGCGGCAGGGGGTACGAGCAGTACTTC.

The chain carries TRBV13 and TRBJ2-2, with 9 bases identical to TRBD1. V gave up 6 bases and J gave up 10 bases; unmatched junction bases: 12. CDR3 size: 15 residues. In germline, CDR1 is PRHDT, CDR2 FYEKMQ (reference sequence). The CDR3 here is CASRNSGQGRMELFF. The CDR3 DNA reads as TGTGCCAGCAGAAATTCAGGACAGGGGAGGATGGAGCTGTTTTTT.

This sequence joins TRBV7-2 and TRBJ2-1; TRBD2 is a possible D gene (6 bases). Trimming shortened V by 7 bases and J by 3 bases, and 25 bases separated the two germline ends. This CDR3 has 18 residues. The germline gives CDR1 SGHTA, CDR2 FQGNSA. The DNA of the CDR3 is TGTGCCAGCATGTCCACTATACCGCGGGTAGCGGACTACAATGAGCAGTTCTTC. Translating gives CASMSTIPRVADYNEQFF. Full variable domain (outside the CDR3, taken from reference TRBV7-2 and TRBJ2-1): GAGVSQSPSNKVTEKGKDVELRCDPISGHTALYWYRQSLGQGLEFLIYFQGNSAPDKSGLPSDRFSAERTGGSVSTLTIQRTQQEDSAVYLCASMSTIPRVADYNEQFFGPGTRLTVL.

The chain links TRBV7-9 to TRBJ2-7; possibly TRBD1 or TRBD2 for D (5 bases each). Trimming took off 5 bases at V and 2 bases at J, with 16 bases between the two ends. The CDR3 is 15 residues long. The germline CDR1 and CDR2 sequences are SEHNR and FQNEAQ (reference sequence). The CDR3, as DNA: TGTGCCAGCAGCACTACCGGGACGGCCACCTACGAGCAGTACTTC. Protein: CASSTTGTATYEQYF.

This chain uses TRBV13 with TRBJ1-2; D ambiguous. The CDR3 covers 16 residues. In germline, CDR1 is PRHDT, CDR2 FYEKMQ (reference sequence). Trimming pared 0 bases from V and 2 bases from J, leaving 13 bases between. The CDR3 here is CASSLGAQPLNYGYTF. CDR3 sequence (DNA): TGTGCCAGCAGCTTAGGCGCCCAGCCCCTAAACTATGGCTACACCTTC.

J is TRBJ2-3 and V is TRBV28, with 8 bases aligning to TRBD2. The CDR3 length is 23 residues. With 6 bases clipped from V and 1 base from J, the junction kept 30 bases outside the gene matches. Germline CDR1 and CDR2: MDHEN and SYDVKM. The CDR3 spells CASSQYWGGPGLVAVMGTDTQYF. Here the CDR3 DNA reads TGTGCCAGCAGCCAATACTGGGGGGGGCCGGGACTAGTTGCGGTGATGGGCACAGATACGCAGTATTTT.

The chain employs TRBV7-9 and TRBJ1-1; tentative D call: TRBD1 (6 bases). Germline V gene data show CDR1 as SEHNR and CDR2 as FQNEAQ (reference sequence). The CDR3 has 14 residues. The ends were cut back, 5 bases at V and 4 bases at J, with 14 bases in the middle. For the CDR3, the DNA is TGTGCCAGCAGCCGCACGAGGGGGGCCACTGAAGCTTTCTTT. Amino acid sequence: CASSRTRGATEAFF. The whole variable domain, filled in from reference TRBV7-9 and TRBJ1-1, reads DTGVSQNPRHKITKRGQNVTFRCDPISEHNRLYWYRQTLGQGPEFLTYFQNEAQLEKSRLLSDRFSAERPKGSFSTLEIQRTEQGDSAMYLCASSRTRGATEAFFGQGTRLTVV.

This sequence joins TRBV9 and TRBJ2-2; the D is unclear. From germline, CDR1 is SGDLS and CDR2 YYNGEE. The ends were cut back, 2 bases at V and 2 bases at J, with 13 bases in the middle. The CDR3 contains 16 residues. CDR3 in DNA: TGTGCCAGCAGCGTGTCGAACAGAGCAAACACCGGGGAGCTGTTTTTT. This sequence encodes CASSVSNRANTGELFF. Supplemented by reference TRBV9 and TRBJ2-2, the full variable domain reads DSGVTQTPKHLITATGQRVTLRCSPRSGDLSVYWYQQSLDQGLQFLIQYYNGEERAKGNILERFSAQQFPDLHSELNLSSLELGDSALYFCASSVSNRANTGELFFGEGSRLTVL.

This chain uses TRBV7-6 with TRBJ2-1, with D possibly TRBD1 on 6 matching bases. Looked up from germline, CDR1 is SGHVS and CDR2 is FNYEAQ. Trimming stripped 1 base from V and 0 bases from J, with 10 bases between. The CDR3 has 16 residues. CDR3 DNA sequence: TGTGCCAGCAGCTTAGGGACAGCCTACTCCTACAATGAGCAGTTCTTC. Translation gives CASSLGTAYSYNEQFF.